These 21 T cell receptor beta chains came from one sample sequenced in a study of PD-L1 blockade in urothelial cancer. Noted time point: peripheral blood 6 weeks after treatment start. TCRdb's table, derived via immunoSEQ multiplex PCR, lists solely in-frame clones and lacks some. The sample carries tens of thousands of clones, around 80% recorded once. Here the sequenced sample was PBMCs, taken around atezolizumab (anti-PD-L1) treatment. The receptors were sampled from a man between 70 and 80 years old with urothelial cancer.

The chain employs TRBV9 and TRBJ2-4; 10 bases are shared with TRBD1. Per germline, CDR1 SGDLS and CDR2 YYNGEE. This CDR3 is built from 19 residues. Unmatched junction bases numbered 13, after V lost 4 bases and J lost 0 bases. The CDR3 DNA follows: TGTGCCAGCAGCCTCAAGACAGGGGGCTTCCCGTTAGCCAAAAACATTCAGTACTTC. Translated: CASSLKTGGFPLAKNIQYF.

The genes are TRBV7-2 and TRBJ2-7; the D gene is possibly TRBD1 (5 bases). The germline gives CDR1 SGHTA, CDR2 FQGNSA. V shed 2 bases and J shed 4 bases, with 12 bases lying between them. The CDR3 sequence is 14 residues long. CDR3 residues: CASSLQGYGYEQYF. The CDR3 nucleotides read TGTGCCAGCAGCTTACAGGGTTATGGTTACGAGCAGTACTTC.

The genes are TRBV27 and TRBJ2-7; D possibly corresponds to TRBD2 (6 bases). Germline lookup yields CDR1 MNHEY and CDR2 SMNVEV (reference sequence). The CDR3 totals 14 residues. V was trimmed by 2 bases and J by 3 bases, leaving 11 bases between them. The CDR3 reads CASSLLGGYYEQYF. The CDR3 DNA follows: TGTGCCAGCAGTTTACTCGGGGGATACTACGAGCAGTACTTC.

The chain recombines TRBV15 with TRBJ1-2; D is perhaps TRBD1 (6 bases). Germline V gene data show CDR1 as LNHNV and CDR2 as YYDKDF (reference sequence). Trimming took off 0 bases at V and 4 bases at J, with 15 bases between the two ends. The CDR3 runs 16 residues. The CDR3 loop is CATSREILGAGYGYTF. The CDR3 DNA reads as TGTGCCACCAGCAGAGAGATCCTGGGGGCGGGCTATGGCTACACCTTC.

CDR3 region: CASSQGQGGIYGYTF. CDR3 sequence (DNA): TGCGCCAGCAGCCAAGGACAGGGGGGTATCTATGGCTACACCTTC. The V and J genes are TRBV4-3 and TRBJ1-2; 9 bases are shared with TRBD1. Germline trimming cut 1 base from V and 4 bases from J; bases unmatched to any gene: 4. There are 15 residues in the CDR3. The germline gives CDR1 LGHNA, CDR2 YSLEER.

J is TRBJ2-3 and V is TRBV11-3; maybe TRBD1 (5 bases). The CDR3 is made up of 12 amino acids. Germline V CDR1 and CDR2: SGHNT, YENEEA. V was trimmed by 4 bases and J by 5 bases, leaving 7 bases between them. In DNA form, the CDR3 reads TGTGCCAGCAGCTCTGACAGAGATACGCAGTATTTT. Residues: CASSSDRDTQYF.

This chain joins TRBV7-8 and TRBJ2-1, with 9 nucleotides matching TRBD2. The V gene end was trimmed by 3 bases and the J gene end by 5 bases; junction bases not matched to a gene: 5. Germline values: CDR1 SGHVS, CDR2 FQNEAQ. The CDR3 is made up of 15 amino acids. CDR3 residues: CASSFSGSGNNEQFF. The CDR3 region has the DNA TGTGCCAGCAGCTTTAGCGGGAGTGGCAACAATGAGCAGTTCTTC.

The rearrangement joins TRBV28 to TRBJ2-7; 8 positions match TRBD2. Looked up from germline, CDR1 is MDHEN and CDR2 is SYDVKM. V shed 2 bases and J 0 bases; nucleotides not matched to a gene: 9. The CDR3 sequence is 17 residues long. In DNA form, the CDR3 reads TGTGCCAGCAGTTTAGGGGGTCAAAGCGGGGGCTCCTACGAGCAGTACTTC. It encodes CASSLGGQSGGSYEQYF.

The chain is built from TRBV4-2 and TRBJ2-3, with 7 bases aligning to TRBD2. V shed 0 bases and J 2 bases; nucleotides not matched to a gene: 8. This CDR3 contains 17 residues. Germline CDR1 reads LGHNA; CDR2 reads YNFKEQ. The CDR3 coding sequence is TGTGCCAGCAGCCAAGATTGGCCTAGCGGATACACAGATACGCAGTATTTT. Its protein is CASSQDWPSGYTDTQYF.

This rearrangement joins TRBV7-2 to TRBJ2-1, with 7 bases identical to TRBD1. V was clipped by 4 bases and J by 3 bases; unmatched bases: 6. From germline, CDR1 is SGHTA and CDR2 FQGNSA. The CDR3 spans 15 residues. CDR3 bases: TGTGCCAGCAGCTCTCGGGCAGGGGGCTACAATGAGCAGTTCTTC. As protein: CASSSRAGGYNEQFF.

CDR3 coding DNA: TGTGCCAGCAGTGAAGCCCTACGTAGTCTTAACTATGGCTACACCTTC. This sequence encodes CASSEALRSLNYGYTF. The chain couples TRBV2 to TRBJ1-2; D unclear. Germline loops: CDR1 SNHLY, CDR2 FYNNEI. The V end was cut by 0 bases, the J end by 1 base, with 12 bases between. The CDR3 covers 16 residues.

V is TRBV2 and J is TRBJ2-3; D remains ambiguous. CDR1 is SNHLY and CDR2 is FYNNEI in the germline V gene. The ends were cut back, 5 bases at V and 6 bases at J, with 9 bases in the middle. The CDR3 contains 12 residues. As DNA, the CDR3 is TGTGCCAGCAGTCGCAACTGGGATACGCAGTATTTT. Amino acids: CASSRNWDTQYF.

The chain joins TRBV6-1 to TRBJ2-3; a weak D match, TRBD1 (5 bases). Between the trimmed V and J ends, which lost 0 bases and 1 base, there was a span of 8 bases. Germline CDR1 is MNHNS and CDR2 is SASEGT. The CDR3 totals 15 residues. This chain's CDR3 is CASSEASTGTDTQYF. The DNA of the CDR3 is TGTGCCAGCAGTGAAGCCTCGACAGGCACAGATACGCAGTATTTT.

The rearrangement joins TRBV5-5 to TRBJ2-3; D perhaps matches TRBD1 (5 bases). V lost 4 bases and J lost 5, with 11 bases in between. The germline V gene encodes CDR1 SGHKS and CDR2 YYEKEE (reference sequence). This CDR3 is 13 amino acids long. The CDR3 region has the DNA TGTGCCAGCAGCACGGTCAGGGAAGATACGCAGTATTTT. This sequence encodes CASSTVREDTQYF.

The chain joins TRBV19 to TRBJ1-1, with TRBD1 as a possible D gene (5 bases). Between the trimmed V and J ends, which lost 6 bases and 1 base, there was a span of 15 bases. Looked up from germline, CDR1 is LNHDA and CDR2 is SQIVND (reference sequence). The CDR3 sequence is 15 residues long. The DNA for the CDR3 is TGTGCCAGTAGGGTGGGGGGGTCCGAGAACACTGAAGCTTTCTTT. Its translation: CASRVGGSENTEAFF.

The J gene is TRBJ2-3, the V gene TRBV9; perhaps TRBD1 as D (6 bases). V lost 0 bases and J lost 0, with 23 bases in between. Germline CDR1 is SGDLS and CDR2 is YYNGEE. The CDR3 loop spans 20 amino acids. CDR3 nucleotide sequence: TGTGCCAGCAGCGTAGATATATGGGCAGGGGTACGGGACAGCACAGATACGCAGTATTTT. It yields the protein CASSVDIWAGVRDSTDTQYF. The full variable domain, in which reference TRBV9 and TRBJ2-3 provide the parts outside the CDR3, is DSGVTQTPKHLITATGQRVTLRCSPRSGDLSVYWYQQSLDQGLQFLIQYYNGEERAKGNILERFSAQQFPDLHSELNLSSLELGDSALYFCASSVDIWAGVRDSTDTQYFGPGTRLTVL.

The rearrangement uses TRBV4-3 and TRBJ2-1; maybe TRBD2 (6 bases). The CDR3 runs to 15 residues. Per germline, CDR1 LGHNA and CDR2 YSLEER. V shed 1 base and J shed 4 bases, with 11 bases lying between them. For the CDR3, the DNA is TGCGCCAGCAGCCAAGTAGCGGAAAATTACAATGAGCAGTTCTTC. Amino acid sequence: CASSQVAENYNEQFF.

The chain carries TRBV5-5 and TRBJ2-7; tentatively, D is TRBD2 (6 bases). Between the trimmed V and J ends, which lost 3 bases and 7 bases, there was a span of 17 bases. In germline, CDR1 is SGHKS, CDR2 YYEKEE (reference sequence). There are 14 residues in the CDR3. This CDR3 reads CASSYRFLAREQYF. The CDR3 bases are TGTGCCAGCAGCTACCGGTTCCTAGCGCGGGAGCAGTACTTC. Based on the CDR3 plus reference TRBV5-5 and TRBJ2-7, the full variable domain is DAGVTQSPTHLIKTRGQQVTLRCSPISGHKSVSWYQQVLGQGPQFIFQYYEKEERGRGNFPDRFSARQFPNYSSELNVNALLLGDSALYLCASSYRFLAREQYFGPGTRLTVT.

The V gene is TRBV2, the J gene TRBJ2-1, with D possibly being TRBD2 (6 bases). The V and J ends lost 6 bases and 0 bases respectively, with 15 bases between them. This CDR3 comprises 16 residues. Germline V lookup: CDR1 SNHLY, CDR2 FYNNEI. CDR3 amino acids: CASSRERVSSYNEQFF. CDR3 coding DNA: TGTGCCAGCAGCCGTGAGCGGGTTAGCTCCTACAATGAGCAGTTCTTC.

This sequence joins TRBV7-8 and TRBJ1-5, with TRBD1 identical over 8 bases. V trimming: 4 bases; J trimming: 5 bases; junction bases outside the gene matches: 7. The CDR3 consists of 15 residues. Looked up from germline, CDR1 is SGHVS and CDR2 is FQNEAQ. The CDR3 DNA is TGTGCCAGCAGCTCTTCTCGGGACAGGTATCAGCCCCAGCATTTT. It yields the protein CASSSSRDRYQPQHF.

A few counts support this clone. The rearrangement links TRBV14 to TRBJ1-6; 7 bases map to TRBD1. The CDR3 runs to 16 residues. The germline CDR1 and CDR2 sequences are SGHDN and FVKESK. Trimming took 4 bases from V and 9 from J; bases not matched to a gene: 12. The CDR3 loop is CASSLFQGVVSSPLHF. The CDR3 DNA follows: TGTGCCAGCAGCCTCTTCCAGGGGGTAGTTAGTTCACCCCTCCACTTT.